Shown below are 14 T cell receptor beta chains from a single sample sequenced in a study of T cells in Graves' hyperthyroidism and ophthalmopathy (dated by TCRdb to the late 2010s). Library construction relied on multiplex PCR. The sequencer listed for this sample is Illumina HiSeq 2000. The TCR beta CDR3 regions were amplified from RNA transcripts. A first-round RT-PCR of the TCR CDR3 used the HTBI primer set with the Qiagen OneStep RT-PCR kit. TCRdb cleaned the public reads at Q25 with fastp, built clones with MiXCR and kept in-frame beta chains. CDR3 protein duplicates are merged, each entry listing the most common genes and DNA. The sample records roughly 650,000 distinct CDR3 sequences, around 16% of which are singletons. In total, the top ten clones hold roughly 3.4% of the sample. Material: blood. These receptors all stem from a woman aged 40 to 50 with Graves' ophthalmopathy.

This clonotype was counted many times. The V and J genes are TRBV28 and TRBJ2-7, with 13 bases lining up with TRBD2. The J segment lost 4 bases and the V segment lost 2 bases, leaving 8 bases of the junction unmatched. Germline loops: CDR1 MDHEN, CDR2 SYDVKM. This CDR3 region has 17 residues. In DNA, the CDR3 is TGTGCCAGCAGTTTAGGACTAGCGGGAGTAGCACCGTACGAGCAGTACTTC. This encodes CASSLGLAGVAPYEQYF. The whole variable domain, filled in from reference TRBV28 and TRBJ2-7, reads DVKVTQSSRYLVKRTGEKVFLECVQDMDHENMFWYRQDPGLGLRLIYFSYDVKMKEKGDIPEGYSVSREKKERFSLILESASTNQTSMYLCASSLGLAGVAPYEQYFGPGTRLTVT.

A few counts support this clonotype. The chain is built from TRBV20-1 and TRBJ2-7; D possibly corresponds to TRBD2 (5 bases). Trimming cost V 5 bases and J 7 bases, with 21 bases left between them. The CDR3 is made up of 14 amino acids. Germline CDR1 DFQATT, CDR2 SNEGSKA (reference sequence). CDR3 DNA: TGCAGTGCTCTGAGGGAACAGACTACGTGGGAGCAGTACTTC. This gives the protein CSALREQTTWEQYF.

The gene calls are TRBV19 and TRBJ2-2; D is unclear. Germline CDR1 reads LNHDA; CDR2 reads SQIVND (reference sequence). The CDR3 consists of 14 residues. V gave up 3 bases and J gave up 7 bases, with 12 bases separating them. CDR3 sequence reads: CASSIIPLGGELFF. DNA of the CDR3: TGTGCCAGTAGTATTATACCGCTCGGCGGGGAGCTGTTTTTT.

Written as DNA, the CDR3 is TGCAGTGCTAGAGAAGGGAAGGGAACCGGGGAGCTGTTTTTT. It yields the protein CSAREGKGTGELFF. This chain links TRBV20-1 with TRBJ2-2; no reliable D call. Germline V gene lookup returns CDR1 DFQATT and CDR2 SNEGSKA (reference sequence). The CDR3 extends over 14 amino acids. Trimming stripped 0 bases from V and 5 bases from J, with 10 bases between.

As concerns this clonotype: A much larger clone is a single base away; this may be a read error. The chain has TRBV20-1 and TRBJ2-1, with 15 bases identical to TRBD2. This CDR3 region has 18 residues. V was pared by 5 bases and J by 5 bases, with 13 bases of the junction left unmatched. Germline V CDR1 and CDR2: DFQATT, SNEGSKA (reference sequence). The CDR3 protein is CSAAGTSGRIETHNEQFF. CDR3 nucleotide sequence: TGCAGTGCTGCTGGGACTAGCGGGAGGATCGAAACACACAATGAGCAGTTCTTC.

This clonotype was recorded many times. The V and J genes are TRBV7-3 and TRBJ2-3; possible D gene TRBD2, 5 bases. Trimming took off 10 bases at V and 5 bases at J, with 16 bases between the two ends. The CDR3 contains 13 residues. Germline CDR1 is SGHTA and CDR2 is FQGTGA. CDR3 DNA sequence: TGTGCCACCGCCACTAGAATGGGAGATACGCAGTATTTT. It translates to CATATRMGDTQYF. Drawing the rest from reference TRBV7-3 and TRBJ2-3, the complete variable domain is GAGVSQTPSNKVTEKGKYVELRCDPISGHTALYWYRQSLGQGPEFLIYFQGTGAADDSGLPNDRFFAVRPEGSVSTLKIQRTERGDSAVYLCATATRMGDTQYFGPGTRLTVL.

Many counts were recorded for this clonotype. The chain has TRBV20-1 and TRBJ1-1, with 7 bases matching TRBD1. Looked up from germline, CDR1 is DFQATT and CDR2 is SNEGSKA (reference sequence). The CDR3 runs 11 residues. V was pared by 7 bases and J by 8 bases, with 7 bases of the junction left unmatched. The CDR3 here is CSVLGQAEAFF. CDR3 coding DNA: TGCAGTGTCCTCGGACAGGCGGAAGCTTTCTTT.

The V and J genes are TRBV5-1 and TRBJ2-6, with D perhaps matching TRBD1 or TRBD2 (5 bases each). The CDR3 covers 16 residues. The germline CDR1 and CDR2 sequences are SGHRS and YFSETQ. V lost 2 bases and J lost 4, with 13 bases in between. The CDR3 protein is CASSFTGTGGANVLTF. The CDR3 coding sequence is TGCGCCAGCAGCTTCACCGGGACGGGGGGGGCCAACGTCCTGACTTTC.

At least ten counts were recorded for this clonotype. The genes are TRBV12-3 or TRBV12-4 and TRBJ2-1; 8 positions match TRBD2. V lost 3 bases and J lost 8; bases outside the gene matches: 15. The CDR3 extends over 17 amino acids. Written as DNA, the CDR3 is TGTGCCAGCAGTTTCTTGGGCGGACTAGCTGGGTTAGATGAGCAGTTCTTC. Protein sequence: CASSFLGGLAGLDEQFF.

The table lists this clonotype with many counts. The chain has TRBV7-3 and TRBJ2-1; the match to TRBD2 covers 7 bases. V lost 4 bases to trimming and J lost 6 bases; unmatched junction nucleotides: 6. This CDR3 is 14 amino acids long. Per germline, CDR1 SGHTA and CDR2 FQGTGA. The CDR3 loop is CASSSSGTLNEQFF. Here the CDR3 DNA reads TGTGCCAGCAGCTCAAGCGGGACCCTCAATGAGCAGTTCTTC.

In its sample, this clonotype was seen many times. The V call is TRBV28, the J call TRBJ2-1, with 8 bases aligning to TRBD2. CDR1 MDHEN and CDR2 SYDVKM come from the germline V gene. This CDR3 is built from 16 residues. V shed 1 base and J 0 bases; nucleotides not matched to a gene: 2. This CDR3 reads CASSLFAGGSYNEQFF. The CDR3 DNA reads as TGTGCCAGCAGTTTATTTGCGGGAGGCTCCTACAATGAGCAGTTCTTC.

This clonotype occurred many times. The V and J genes are TRBV7-9 and TRBJ1-2; perhaps TRBD1 as D (6 bases). This CDR3 spans 14 amino acids. The V end lost 5 bases, the J end lost 4 bases, and 14 bases lay between the germline ends. Germline CDR1 and CDR2: SEHNR and FQNEAQ (reference sequence). CDR3 region: CASSPTGPSYGYTF. In nucleotides, the CDR3 is TGTGCCAGCAGCCCGACAGGTCCATCCTATGGCTACACCTTC.

In this sample, this clonotype turned up once. The rearrangement uses TRBV5-1 and TRBJ2-2; 7 nucleotides match TRBD1. The germline CDR1 and CDR2 sequences are SGHRS and YFSETQ. Trimming cost V 5 bases and J 2 bases; bases outside gene matches: 12. There are 17 residues in the CDR3. DNA of the CDR3: TGCGCCAGCAGTCCTCAACTCGGACAGGCAAACACCGGGGAGCTGTTTTTT. Translation gives CASSPQLGQANTGELFF.

The chain links TRBV20-1 to TRBJ2-3; 8 bases line up with TRBD2. V gave up 6 bases and J gave up 2 bases; unmatched junction bases: 4. Germline values: CDR1 DFQATT, CDR2 SNEGSKA (reference sequence). CDR3 length equals 13 residues. The CDR3 sequence is CSASGGPTDTQYF. The CDR3 DNA reads as TGCAGTGCGTCGGGGGGGCCCACAGATACGCAGTATTTT.